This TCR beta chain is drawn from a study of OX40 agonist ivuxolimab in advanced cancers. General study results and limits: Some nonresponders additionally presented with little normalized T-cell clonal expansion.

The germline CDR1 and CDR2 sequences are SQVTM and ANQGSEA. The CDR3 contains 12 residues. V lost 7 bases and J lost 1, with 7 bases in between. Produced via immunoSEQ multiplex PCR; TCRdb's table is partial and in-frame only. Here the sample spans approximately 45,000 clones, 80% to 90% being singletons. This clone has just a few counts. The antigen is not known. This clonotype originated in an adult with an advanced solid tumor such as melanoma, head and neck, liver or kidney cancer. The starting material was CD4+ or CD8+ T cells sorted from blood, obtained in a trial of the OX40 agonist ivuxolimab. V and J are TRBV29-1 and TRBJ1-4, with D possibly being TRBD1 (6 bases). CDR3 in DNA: TGCAGCGCAGGGGTAACTAATGAAAAACTGTTTTTT. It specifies CSAGVTNEKLFF. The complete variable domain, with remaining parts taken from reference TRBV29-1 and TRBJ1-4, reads SAVISQKPSRDICQRGTSLTIQCQVDSQVTMMFWYRQQPGQSLTLIATANQGSEATYESGFVIDKFPISRPNLTFSTLTVSNMSPEDSSIYLCSAGVTNEKLFFGSGTQLSVL.